This T cell receptor beta chain came from a study of CD8 T cells in Susac syndrome. General study findings and limits: The study found that Susac CD8+ clonal expansion peaked in TEMRA cells and active patients. In its TCR sequencing and HLA analysis, the study acknowledged that the number of individuals was relatively small.

Comment on this clonotype: Its specificity is unknown.

RNA, at roughly 0.5 to 1 ug, was reverse transcribed with random hexamers. TCRdb redid the calling of the immunoSEQ multiplex PCR reads with MiXCR, one entry per CDR3 protein. The sample gives roughly 110,000 distinct CDR3 sequences, roughly 95% of which show up once; 0.41% is in the top ten. The V end lost 1 base, the J end lost 8 bases, and 12 bases lay between the germline ends. The CDR3 contains 14 residues. Germline CDR1 reads DFQATT; CDR2 reads SNEGSKA (reference sequence). Blood CD8+ and CD4+ T cells underwent high-throughput TCR beta sequencing. TEMRA cells were FACS-enriched, while CD8+ and CD4+ T cells were negatively isolated.

This TCR derives from a human donor with Susac syndrome. Source material: CD8+ T cells from PBMCs. The chain uses TRBV20-1 and TRBJ1-6; D is perhaps TRBD1 (6 bases). Written as DNA, the CDR3 is TGCAGTGCTAGAGGGGGGGGCGGGTATTCACCCCTCCACTTT. Protein sequence: CSARGGGGYSPLHF.